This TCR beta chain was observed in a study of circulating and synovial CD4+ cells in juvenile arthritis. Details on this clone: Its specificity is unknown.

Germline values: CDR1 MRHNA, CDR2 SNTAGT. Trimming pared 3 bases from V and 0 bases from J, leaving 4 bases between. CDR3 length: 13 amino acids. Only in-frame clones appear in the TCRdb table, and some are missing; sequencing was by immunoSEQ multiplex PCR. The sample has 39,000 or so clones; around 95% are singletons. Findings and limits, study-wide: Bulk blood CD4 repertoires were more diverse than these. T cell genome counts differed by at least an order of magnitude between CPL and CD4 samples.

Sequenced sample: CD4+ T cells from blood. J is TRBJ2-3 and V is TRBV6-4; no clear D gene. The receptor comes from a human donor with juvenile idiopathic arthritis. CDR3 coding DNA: TGTGCCAGCAGTGAACATAGCACAGATACGCAGTATTTT. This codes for CASSEHSTDTQYF.